This T cell receptor (beta chain) was documented in a study of blood T cell repertoires in COVID-19. Repertoires were generated with immunoSEQ multiplex PCR, while TCRdb's copy carries only in-frame clones and drops some. The table shows more than 95,000 clones, with 90% occurring only once. Germline V gene sequence: CDR1 LGHDT, CDR2 YNNKEL (reference sequence). The CDR3 runs to 17 residues. V was trimmed by 1 base and J by 5 bases, leaving 21 bases between them. This TCR was recovered from a human donor with active COVID-19. The donor label of this sample is uncertain. The chain couples TRBV3-1 (or the pseudogene TRBV3-2) to TRBJ2-7, with a tentative D call TRBD2 (6 bases). The source material was peripheral blood. CDR3 sequence reads: CASSQGLSGRAWDEQYF. Written as DNA, the CDR3 is TGTGCCAGCAGCCAAGGATTGAGCGGGCGGGCATGGGACGAGCAGTACTTC.